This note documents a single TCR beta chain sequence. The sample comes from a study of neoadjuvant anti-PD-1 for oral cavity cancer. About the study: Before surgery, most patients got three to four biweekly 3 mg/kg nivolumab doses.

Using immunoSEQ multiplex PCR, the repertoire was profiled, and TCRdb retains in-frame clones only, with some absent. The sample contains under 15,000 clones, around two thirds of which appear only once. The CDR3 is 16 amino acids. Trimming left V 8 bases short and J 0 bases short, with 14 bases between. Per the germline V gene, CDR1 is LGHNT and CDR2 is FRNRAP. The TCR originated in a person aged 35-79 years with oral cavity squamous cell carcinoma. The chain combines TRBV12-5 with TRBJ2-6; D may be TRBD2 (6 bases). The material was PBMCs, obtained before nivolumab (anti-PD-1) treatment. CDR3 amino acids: CASSPRGSSGANVLTF. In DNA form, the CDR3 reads TGTGCTAGTTCTCCCCGGGGGAGCTCTGGGGCCAACGTCCTGACTTTC.